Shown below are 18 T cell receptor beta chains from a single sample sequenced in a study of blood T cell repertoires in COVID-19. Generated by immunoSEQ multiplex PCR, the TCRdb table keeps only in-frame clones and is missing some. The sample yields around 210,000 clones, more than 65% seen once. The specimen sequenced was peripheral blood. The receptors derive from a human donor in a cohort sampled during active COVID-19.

This CDR3 is CASSIRPQGLGNTIYF. The DNA for the CDR3 is TGTGCCAGTAGTATTCGCCCACAGGGCCTGGGAAACACCATATATTTT. The chain recombines TRBV19 with TRBJ1-3; tentative D call: TRBD1 (6 bases). Looked up from germline, CDR1 is LNHDA and CDR2 is SQIVND (reference sequence). Trimming took off 3 bases at V and 4 bases at J, with 16 bases between the two ends. CDR3 length: 16 residues.

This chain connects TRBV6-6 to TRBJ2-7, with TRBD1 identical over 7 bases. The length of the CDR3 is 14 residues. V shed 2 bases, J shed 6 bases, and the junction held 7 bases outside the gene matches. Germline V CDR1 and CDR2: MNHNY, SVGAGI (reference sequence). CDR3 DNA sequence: TGTGCCAGCAGTTACAGGGGGCTTTGGGTCGAGCAGTACTTC. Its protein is CASSYRGLWVEQYF.

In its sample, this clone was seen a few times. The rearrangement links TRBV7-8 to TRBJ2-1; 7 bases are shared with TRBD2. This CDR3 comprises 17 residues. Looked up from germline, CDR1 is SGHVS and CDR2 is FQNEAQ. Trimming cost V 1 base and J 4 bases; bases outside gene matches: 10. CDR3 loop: CASSLGFGGSGYNEQFF. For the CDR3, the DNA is TGTGCCAGCAGCTTAGGTTTTGGCGGGAGTGGGTACAATGAGCAGTTCTTC.

The CDR3 spells CASRDRAGTEAFF. The CDR3 DNA follows: TGTGCCAGCAGAGACAGGGCGGGCACTGAAGCTTTCTTT. The rearrangement links TRBV25-1 to TRBJ1-1; the match to TRBD1 covers 7 bases. The V segment lost 6 bases and the J segment 4 bases; nucleotides outside the gene matches: 5. CDR1 MGHDK and CDR2 SYGVNS come from the germline V gene. There are 13 residues in the CDR3.

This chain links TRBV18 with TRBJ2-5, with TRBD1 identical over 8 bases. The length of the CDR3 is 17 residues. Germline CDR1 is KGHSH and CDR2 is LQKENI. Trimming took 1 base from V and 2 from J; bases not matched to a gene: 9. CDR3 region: CASSPRFRDRRQETQYF. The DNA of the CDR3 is TGTGCCAGCTCACCACGATTCCGGGACAGGCGGCAAGAGACCCAGTACTTC.

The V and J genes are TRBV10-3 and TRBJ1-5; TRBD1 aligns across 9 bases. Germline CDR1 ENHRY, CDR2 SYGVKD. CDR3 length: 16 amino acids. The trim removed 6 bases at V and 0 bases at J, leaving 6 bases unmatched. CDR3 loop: CAISAQGASSNQPQHF. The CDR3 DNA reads TGTGCCATCAGCGCACAGGGGGCTAGTAGCAATCAGCCCCAGCATTTT.

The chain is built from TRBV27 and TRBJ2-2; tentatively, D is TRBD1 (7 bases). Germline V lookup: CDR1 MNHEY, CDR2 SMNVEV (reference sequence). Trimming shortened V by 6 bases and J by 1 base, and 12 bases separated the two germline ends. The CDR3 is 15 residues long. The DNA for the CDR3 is TGTGCCAGCAGAAGACAGGGACTGAACACCGGGGAGCTGTTTTTT. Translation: CASRRQGLNTGELFF.

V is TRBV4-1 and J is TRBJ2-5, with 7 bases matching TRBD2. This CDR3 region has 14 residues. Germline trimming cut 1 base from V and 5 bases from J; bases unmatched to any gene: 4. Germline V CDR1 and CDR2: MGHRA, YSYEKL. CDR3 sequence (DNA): TGCGCCAGCAGCCAAGTCCACGGGGGGGAGACCCAGTACTTC. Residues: CASSQVHGGETQYF.

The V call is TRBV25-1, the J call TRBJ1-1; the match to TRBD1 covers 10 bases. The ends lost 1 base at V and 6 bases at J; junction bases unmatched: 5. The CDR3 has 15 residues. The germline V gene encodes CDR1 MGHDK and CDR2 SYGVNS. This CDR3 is CASSEWGQGPSEAFF. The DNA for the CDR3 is TGTGCCAGCAGTGAATGGGGACAGGGGCCCTCTGAAGCTTTCTTT.

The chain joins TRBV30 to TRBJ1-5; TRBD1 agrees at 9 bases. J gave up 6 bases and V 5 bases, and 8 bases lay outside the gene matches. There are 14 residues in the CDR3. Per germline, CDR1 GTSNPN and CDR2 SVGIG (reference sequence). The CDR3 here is CAWGPGQGIQPQHF. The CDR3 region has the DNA TGTGCCTGGGGCCCGGGACAGGGTATTCAGCCCCAGCATTTT.

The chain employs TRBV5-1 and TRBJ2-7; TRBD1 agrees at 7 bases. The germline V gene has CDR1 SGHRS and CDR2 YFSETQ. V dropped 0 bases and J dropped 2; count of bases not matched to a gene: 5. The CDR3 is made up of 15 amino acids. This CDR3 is CASSLGGTEAYEQYF. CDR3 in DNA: TGCGCCAGCAGCTTGGGGGGGACAGAGGCCTACGAGCAGTACTTC.

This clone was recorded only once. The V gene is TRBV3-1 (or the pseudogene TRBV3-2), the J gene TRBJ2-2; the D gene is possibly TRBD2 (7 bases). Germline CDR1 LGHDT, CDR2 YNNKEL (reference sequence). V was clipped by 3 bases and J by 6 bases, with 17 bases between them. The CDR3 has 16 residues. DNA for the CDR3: TGTGCCAGCAGCCATAAAAGGGGGGGCAGCTCCGGGGAGCTGTTTTTT. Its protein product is CASSHKRGGSSGELFF.

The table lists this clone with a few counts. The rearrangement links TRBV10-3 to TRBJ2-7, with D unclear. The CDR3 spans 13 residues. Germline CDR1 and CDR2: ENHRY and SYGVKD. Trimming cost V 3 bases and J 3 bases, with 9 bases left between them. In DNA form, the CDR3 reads TGTGCCATCAGTGATCCCAACAGCTACGAGCAGTACTTC. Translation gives CAISDPNSYEQYF.

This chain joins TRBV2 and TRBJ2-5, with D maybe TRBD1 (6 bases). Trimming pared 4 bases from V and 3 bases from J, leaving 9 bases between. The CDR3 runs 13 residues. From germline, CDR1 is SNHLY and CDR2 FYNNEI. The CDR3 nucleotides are TGTGCCAGCAGTGGGACAGCAAAAGAGACCCAGTACTTC. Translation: CASSGTAKETQYF.

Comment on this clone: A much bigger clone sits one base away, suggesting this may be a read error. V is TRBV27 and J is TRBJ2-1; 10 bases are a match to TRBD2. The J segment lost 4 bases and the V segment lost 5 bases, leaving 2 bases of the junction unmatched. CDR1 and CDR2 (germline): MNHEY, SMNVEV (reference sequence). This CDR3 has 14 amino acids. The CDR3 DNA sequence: TGTGCCAGCAGTCTAGCGGGAGTGTACAATGAGCAGTTCTTC. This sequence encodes CASSLAGVYNEQFF.

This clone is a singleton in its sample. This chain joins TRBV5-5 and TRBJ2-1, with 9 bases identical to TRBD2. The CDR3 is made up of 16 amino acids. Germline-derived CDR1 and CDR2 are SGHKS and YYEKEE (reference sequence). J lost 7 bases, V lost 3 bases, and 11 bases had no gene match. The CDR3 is CASSWVRGRGSNEQFF. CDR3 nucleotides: TGTGCCAGCAGCTGGGTGCGCGGGAGGGGGTCGAATGAGCAGTTCTTC.

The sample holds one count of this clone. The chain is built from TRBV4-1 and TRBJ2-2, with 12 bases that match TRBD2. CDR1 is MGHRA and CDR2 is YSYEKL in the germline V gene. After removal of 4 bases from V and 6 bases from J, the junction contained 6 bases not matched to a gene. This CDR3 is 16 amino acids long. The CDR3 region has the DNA TGCGCCAGCAGCCCTGGACTAGCGGGACTCCCCGGGGAGCTGTTTTTT. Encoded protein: CASSPGLAGLPGELFF.

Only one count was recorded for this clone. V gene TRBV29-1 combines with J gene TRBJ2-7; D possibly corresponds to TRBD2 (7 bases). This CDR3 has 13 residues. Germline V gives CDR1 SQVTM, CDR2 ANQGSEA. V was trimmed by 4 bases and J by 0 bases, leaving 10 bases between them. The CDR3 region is CSVGEGVSYEQYF. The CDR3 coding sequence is TGCAGCGTTGGGGAGGGGGTCTCCTACGAGCAGTACTTC.